This T cell receptor beta chain appears in the sequencing data of a study of identical twins. Regarding the study as a whole: Cross-sectional statistics, not tracking of the same donors, supported the conclusions. The more abundant beta clonotypes in cord blood had fewer insertions, and memory repertoires did not show this. Beta out-of-frame twin sharing showed a weaker excess.

The CDR3 is 15 amino acids. CDR1 and CDR2 (germline): LGHNA, YSLEER. V lost 1 base to trimming and J lost 6 bases; unmatched junction nucleotides: 3. A universal primer binding site was introduced by template switching. The final cDNA contained unique molecular identifiers. TCRdb ran MiXCR on the 5' RACE reads and lists one entry per CDR3 protein. Of roughly 710,000 distinct CDR3 sequences in the sample, around 6.1% are singletons; the top ten hold 1.5% to 2%. In the case of this clonotype: No antigen is known for it.

What was sequenced was naive T cells sorted from blood. The V and J genes are TRBV4-3 and TRBJ2-3; 11 bases are shared with TRBD1. The source is a man aged 18 to 29 in good health. CDR3 amino acids: CASSQGTGGLDTQYF. As DNA, the CDR3 is TGCGCCAGCAGCCAAGGGACAGGGGGCTTGGATACGCAGTATTTT.